This record covers a single TCR beta chain. Its antigen is unidentified. Random hexamers primed reverse transcription of about 0.45 to 1 ug RNA. A multiplex approach, immunoSEQ multiplex PCR, amplified TCR beta CDR3 across 54 Vbeta and 13 Jbeta. One entry per CDR3 protein, called by TCRdb with MiXCR from the immunoSEQ multiplex PCR reads. The sample has approximately 150,000 distinct CDR3 sequences, about 90% seen once; the top ten hold 0.065% to 0.1%. This specimen belongs to a study of CD8 T cells in Susac syndrome. This CDR3 spans 13 amino acids. CDR1 and CDR2 (germline): SGHTA, FQGNSA. V was shortened by 3 bases and J by 6 bases, with 9 bases between the two germline ends. Findings and limits, study-wide: By the study's own acknowledgment, its TCR sequencing and HLA analysis included relatively few individuals.

Sample: CD4+ T cells from PBMCs. This chain uses TRBV7-2 with TRBJ1-5, with a tentative D call TRBD1 (5 bases). This sequence originates from a human donor in good health. The CDR3 region is CASSFSDSQPQHF. CDR3 DNA sequence: TGTGCCAGCAGCTTCTCCGACAGTCAGCCCCAGCATTTT.